This T cell receptor (beta chain) was documented in a study of T cells in Graves' hyperthyroidism and ophthalmopathy (dated by TCRdb to between 2018 and 2020). Study-level background: Peripheral blood samples were taken at the time of initial diagnosis, prior to any treatment. The paper describes TCR Vbeta CDR3 sequencing of around 140 peripheral blood samples, made up of approximately 40 ophthalmopathy patients, roughly 80 hyperthyroidism patients and 17 progressor patients. Once sampling was done, hyperthyroidism patients were given methimazole at a starting dose of 30 mg daily, whereas ophthalmopathy patients were given high-dose intravenous methylprednisolone. Thyroid tissue and blood T-cell repertoires from six Graves' hyperthyroidism patients were also compared in the study. An independent validation cohort of about 20 hyperthyroidism patients and more than 15 patients who later progressed to ophthalmopathy tested prospective prediction of ophthalmopathy. The roughly 100 discovery patients were randomly split 7:3 into training and test sets. To identify distinguishing TCR V-J signatures, a discovery cohort of some 100 patients was used, comprising 40 to 45 with Graves' ophthalmopathy and about 59 with stable Graves' hyperthyroidism.

The hyperthyroidism patients were between 18 and 65 years old and newly diagnosed, with a disease duration of less than 2 months. Any patient with an uncontrolled infection, another autoimmune disease, pregnancy or lactation was excluded. Diagnoses were based on clinical symptoms, serum thyroxine and TRAb, thyroid ultrasound and orbital computed tomography. Blood from progressor patients was drawn when they were first diagnosed with hyperthyroidism, before any ophthalmopathy symptoms appeared. Ficoll-Paque density gradient centrifugation was used to isolate PBMCs from 10 ml of fresh peripheral blood. Progressor patients were initially diagnosed with Graves' hyperthyroidism and developed ophthalmopathy during follow-up. Total RNA was extracted with Trizol reagent, and quality was checked on an Agilent 2100 Bioanalyzer. The germline V gene gives CDR1 as SGHTA and CDR2 as FQGNSA. The CDR3 numbers 13 residues from cysteine through phenylalanine. Left in the record is the CDR3 DNA by itself, 39 bases read in frame from the first base. V was cut back by 1 base and J by 10 bases, leaving a gap of 10 bases between them.

On the study overall, not on this receptor specifically: Ophthalmopathy was separated from stable hyperthyroidism by a 13 V-J signature model, with just over 85% sensitivity and approximately 81% specificity obtained in cross-validation and 80%/75% obtained in testing. In validation, the model predicted progression to ophthalmopathy a median of about 6 months before onset, with over 55% sensitivity and more than 72% specificity. No statistical method was used to set the sample size in advance, and investigators knew the group allocation. Most expanded thyroid clonotypes (frequency above 0.001) were also found in blood, which suggests that blood repertoires may mirror thyroid immune responses.

This clonotype has only one observation. Its antigen remains unidentified. It has no much larger one-base neighbor in the sample; base qualities were not kept. One read alone is a weak basis. Amplification of TCR beta CDR3 regions was carried out from RNA transcripts. For the first round of RT-PCR on the TCR CDR3, the HTBI primer set was used together with the Qiagen OneStep RT-PCR kit. Libraries were constructed in a second round of multiplex PCR, after which size selection and purification were performed. Paired-end sequencing of the libraries was performed with 100 bp reads on an Illumina HiSeq2000. In the authors' own workflow: SOAPnuke was used to process the raw data, with reads discarded if the reads contained adapters or uncalled bases, had a mean Phred below 15, or lacked an exact constant-primer or identifier match. COPE v1.2.5 was used to merge the high-quality paired reads, and each unique nucleotide sequence was defined as a clonotype. MiTCR v1.1 was used to align clonotypes to the IMGT TRBV, TRBD and TRBJ reference segments. The analysis was restricted to V-J combinations with a frequency above 0.0001, which together covered approximately 99% of the repertoires. The TCS score was defined as F50 (clonal expansion) divided by E x V (chaos), with BLOSUM62-based TCRdist calculated between CDR3 peptides within each V-J. Welch's t-statistics and random forest reduced approximately 520 V-J features to around 14, which were used in a naive Bayes classifier (R e1071). TCRdb handled the public reads itself, with Q25 trimming in fastp and clone calling in MiXCR, and kept productive beta chains. Rows are unified per CDR3 protein, each entry keeping the most common DNA and genes. TCRdb assigned the V and J calls; the authors' analysis was not used. The sample table contains about 300,000 distinct CDR3 sequences; only one count was recorded for about 25% of them. The ten largest clones add up to roughly a quarter of the sample.

The rearrangement joined TRBV7-2 to TRBJ2-2; too little of a D gene remains to name it. This receptor was identified in a man aged 35 to 55 with Graves' hyperthyroidism that later progressed to Graves' ophthalmopathy. Sequencing was performed on blood. The bases read TGTGCCAGCAGCTTAGGTCTTTCGGTGGAGCTGTTTTTT. This translates into CASSLGLSVELFF.